What follows is one TCR beta chain and its context. What it recognizes is unknown. This CDR3 spans 13 amino acids. The V and J ends lost 4 bases and 5 bases respectively, with 11 bases between them. The germline CDR1 and CDR2 sequences are MGHRA and YSYEKL. 13 Jbeta primers and 60 Vbeta primers were used for the PCR. TCRdb's copy holds only in-frame clones and misses some; the assay was immunoSEQ multiplex PCR. The table records about 130,000 clones, roughly three quarters of them present only once. The data were taken from a study of cytomegalovirus exposure and HLA in healthy donors. About the study: Drawn from HLA-typed donors, 80 million to 100 million unique TCRs were held in an early data release. Study-level findings and limits: According to a later analysis, most TCR beta chains associated with CMV appeared HLA-restricted. In a later analysis, common viral pathogens appeared linked to several of the most significant clusters. CMV serostatus was the sole immune exposure information available.

This clonotype originated in a young man in good health and CMV-seronegative. This sequence joins TRBV4-1 and TRBJ1-2; a possible D gene is TRBD1 (5 bases). The specimen sequenced was PBMCs. The CDR3 bases are TGCGCCAGCAGCCCGGTGGGGGGATATGGCTACACCTTC. Its translation: CASSPVGGYGYTF.